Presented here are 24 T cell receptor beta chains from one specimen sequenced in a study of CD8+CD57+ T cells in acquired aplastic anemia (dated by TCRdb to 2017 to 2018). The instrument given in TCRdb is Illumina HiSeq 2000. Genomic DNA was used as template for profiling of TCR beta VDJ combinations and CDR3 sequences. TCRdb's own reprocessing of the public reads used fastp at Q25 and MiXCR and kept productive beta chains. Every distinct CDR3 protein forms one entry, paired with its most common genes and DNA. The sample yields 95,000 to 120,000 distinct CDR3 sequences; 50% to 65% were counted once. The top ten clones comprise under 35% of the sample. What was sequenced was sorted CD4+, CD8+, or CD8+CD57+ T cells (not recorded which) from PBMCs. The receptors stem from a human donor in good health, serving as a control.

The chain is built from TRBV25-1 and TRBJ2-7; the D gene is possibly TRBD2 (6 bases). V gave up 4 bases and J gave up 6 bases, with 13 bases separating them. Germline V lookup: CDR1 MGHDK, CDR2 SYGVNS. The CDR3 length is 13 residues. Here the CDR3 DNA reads TGTGCCAGCAGTGGGGGGGACCACCTCGAGCAGTACTTC. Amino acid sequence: CASSGGDHLEQYF.

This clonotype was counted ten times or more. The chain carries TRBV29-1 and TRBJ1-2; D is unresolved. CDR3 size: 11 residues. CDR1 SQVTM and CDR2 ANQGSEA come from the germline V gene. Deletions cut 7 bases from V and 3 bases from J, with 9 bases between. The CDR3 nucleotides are TGCAGCGGGGGAGGGCACTATGGCTACACCTTC. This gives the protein CSGGGHYGYTF.

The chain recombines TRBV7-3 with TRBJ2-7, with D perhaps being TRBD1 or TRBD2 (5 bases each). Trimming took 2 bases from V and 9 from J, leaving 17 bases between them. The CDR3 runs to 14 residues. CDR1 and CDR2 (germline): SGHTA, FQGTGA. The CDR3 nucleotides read TGTGCCAGCAGCTTAGACCCAGGGAGTCAGGTGCAGTACTTC. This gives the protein CASSLDPGSQVQYF.

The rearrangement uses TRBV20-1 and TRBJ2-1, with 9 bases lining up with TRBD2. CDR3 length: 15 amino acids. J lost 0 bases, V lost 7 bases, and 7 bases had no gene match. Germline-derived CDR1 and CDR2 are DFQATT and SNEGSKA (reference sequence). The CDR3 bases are TGCAGTGTCAGCGGGGGGACTAGCTCCTACAATGAGCAGTTCTTC. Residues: CSVSGGTSSYNEQFF.

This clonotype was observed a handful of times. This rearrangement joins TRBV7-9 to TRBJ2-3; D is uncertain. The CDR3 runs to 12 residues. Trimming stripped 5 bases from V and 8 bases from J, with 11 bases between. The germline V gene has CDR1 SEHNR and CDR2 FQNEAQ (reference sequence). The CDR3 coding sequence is TGTGCCAGCAGCCAGCAACCAACTACGCAGTATTTT. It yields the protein CASSQQPTTQYF.

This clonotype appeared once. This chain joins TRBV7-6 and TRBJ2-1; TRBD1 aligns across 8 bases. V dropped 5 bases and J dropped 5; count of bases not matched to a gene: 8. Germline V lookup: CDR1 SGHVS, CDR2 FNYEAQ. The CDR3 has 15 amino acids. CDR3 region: CASSPGQGVNNEQFF. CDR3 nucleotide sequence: TGTGCCAGCAGCCCTGGACAGGGCGTAAACAATGAGCAGTTCTTC.

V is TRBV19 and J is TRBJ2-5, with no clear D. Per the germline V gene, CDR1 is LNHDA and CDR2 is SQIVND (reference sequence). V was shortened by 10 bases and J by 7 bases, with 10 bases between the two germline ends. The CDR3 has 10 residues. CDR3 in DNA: TGTGCCACCTCAGATGGGACCCAGTACTTC. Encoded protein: CATSDGTQYF.

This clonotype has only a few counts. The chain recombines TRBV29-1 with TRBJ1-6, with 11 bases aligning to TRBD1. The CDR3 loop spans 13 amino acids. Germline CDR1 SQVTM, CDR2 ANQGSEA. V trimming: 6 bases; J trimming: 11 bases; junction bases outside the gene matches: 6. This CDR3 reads CSVWTGGRTPLHF. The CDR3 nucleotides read TGCAGCGTGTGGACAGGGGGCAGAACACCCCTCCACTTT.

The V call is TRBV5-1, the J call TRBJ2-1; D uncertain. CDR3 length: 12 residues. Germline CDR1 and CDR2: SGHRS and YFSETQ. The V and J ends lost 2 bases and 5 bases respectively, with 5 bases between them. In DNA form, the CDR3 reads TGCGCCAGCAGCTTAGCACACAATGAGCAGTTCTTC. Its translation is CASSLAHNEQFF.

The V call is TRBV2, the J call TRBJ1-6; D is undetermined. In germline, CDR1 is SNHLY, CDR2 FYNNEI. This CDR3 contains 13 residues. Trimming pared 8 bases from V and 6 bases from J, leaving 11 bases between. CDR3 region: CASGRSSNSPLHF. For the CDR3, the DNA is TGTGCCAGCGGACGTTCCAGTAATTCACCCCTCCACTTT.

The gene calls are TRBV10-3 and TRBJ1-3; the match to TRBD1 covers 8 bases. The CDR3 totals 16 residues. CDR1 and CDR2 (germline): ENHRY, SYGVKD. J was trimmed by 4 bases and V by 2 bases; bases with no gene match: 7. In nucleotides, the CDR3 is TGTGCCATCAGTGAGACGACAGGGGCTGGCGGAAACACCATATATTTT. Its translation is CAISETTGAGGNTIYF.

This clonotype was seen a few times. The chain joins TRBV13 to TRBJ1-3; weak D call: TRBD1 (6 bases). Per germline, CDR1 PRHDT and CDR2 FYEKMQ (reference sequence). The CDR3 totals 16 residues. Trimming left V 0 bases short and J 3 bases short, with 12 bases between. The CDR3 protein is CASSLGDSGLGNTIYF. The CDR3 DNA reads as TGTGCCAGCAGCTTAGGGGACAGCGGGCTTGGAAACACCATATATTTT.

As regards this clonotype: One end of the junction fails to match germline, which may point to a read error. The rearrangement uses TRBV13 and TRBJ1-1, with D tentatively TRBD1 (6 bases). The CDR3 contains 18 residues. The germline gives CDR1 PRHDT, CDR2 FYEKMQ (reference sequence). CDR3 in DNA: TGTGCCAGCACCCGACCCAGTGCCCCCGGGGGGGGCGGCACTGAAGCCTTCTTT. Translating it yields CASTRPSAPGGGGTEAFF. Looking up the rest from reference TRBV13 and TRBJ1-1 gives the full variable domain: AAGVIQSPRHLIKEKRETATLKCYPIPRHDTVYWYQQGPGQDPQFLISFYEKMQSDKGSIPDRFSAQQFSDYHSELNMSSLELGDSALYFCASTRPSAPGGGGTEAFFGQGTRLTVV.

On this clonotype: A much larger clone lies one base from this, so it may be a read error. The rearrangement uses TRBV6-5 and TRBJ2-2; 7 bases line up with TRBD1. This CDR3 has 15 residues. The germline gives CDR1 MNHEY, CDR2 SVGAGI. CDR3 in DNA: TGTGCCAGCAGTTACGACAGGGTATCCACCGGGGAGCTGCTTTTT. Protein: CASSYDRVSTGELLF.

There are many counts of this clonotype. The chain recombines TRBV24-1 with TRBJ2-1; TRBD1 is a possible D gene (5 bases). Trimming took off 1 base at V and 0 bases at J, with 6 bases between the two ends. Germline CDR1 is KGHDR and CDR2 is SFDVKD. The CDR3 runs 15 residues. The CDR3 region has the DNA TGTGCCACCAGTGATTTCGACAGCTCCTACAATGAGCAGTTCTTC. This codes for CATSDFDSSYNEQFF.

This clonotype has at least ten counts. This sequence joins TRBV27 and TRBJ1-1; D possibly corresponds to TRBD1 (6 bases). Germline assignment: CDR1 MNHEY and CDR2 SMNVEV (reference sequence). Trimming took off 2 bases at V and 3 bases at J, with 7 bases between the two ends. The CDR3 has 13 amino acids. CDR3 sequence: CASSLRGDTEAFF. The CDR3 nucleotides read TGTGCCAGCAGTTTAAGGGGGGACACTGAAGCTTTCTTT.

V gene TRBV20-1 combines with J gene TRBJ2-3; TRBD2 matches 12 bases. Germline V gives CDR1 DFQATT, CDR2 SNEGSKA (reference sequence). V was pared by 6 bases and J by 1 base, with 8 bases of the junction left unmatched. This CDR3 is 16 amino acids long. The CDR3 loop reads CSARLAGVWGTDTQYF. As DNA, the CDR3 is TGCAGTGCACGACTAGCGGGGGTGTGGGGCACAGATACGCAGTATTTT.

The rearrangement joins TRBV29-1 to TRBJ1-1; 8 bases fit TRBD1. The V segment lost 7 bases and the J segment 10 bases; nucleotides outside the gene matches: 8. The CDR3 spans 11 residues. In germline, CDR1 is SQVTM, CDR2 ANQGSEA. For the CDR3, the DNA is TGCAGCGCCCAGGGGGCAGGGGGAGCTTTCTTT. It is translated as CSAQGAGGAFF. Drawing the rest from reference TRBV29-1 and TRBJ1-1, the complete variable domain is SAVISQKPSRDICQRGTSLTIQCQVDSQVTMMFWYRQQPGQSLTLIATANQGSEATYESGFVIDKFPISRPNLTFSTLTVSNMSPEDSSIYLCSAQGAGGAFFGQGTRLTVV.

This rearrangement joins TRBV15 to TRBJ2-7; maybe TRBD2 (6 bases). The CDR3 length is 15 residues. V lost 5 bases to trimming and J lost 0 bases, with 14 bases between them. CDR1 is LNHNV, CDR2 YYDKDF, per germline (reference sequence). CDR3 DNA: TGTGCCACCAGCGGGGCTGGAGGGCCCTCCTACGAGCAGTACTTC. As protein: CATSGAGGPSYEQYF. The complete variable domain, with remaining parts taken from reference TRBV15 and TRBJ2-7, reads DAMVIQNPRYQVTQFGKPVTLSCSQTLNHNVMYWYQQKSSQAPKLLFHYYDKDFNNEADTPDNFQSRRPNTSFCFLDIRSPGLGDTAMYLCATSGAGGPSYEQYFGPGTRLTVT.

CDR3 sequence reads: CASPGPGSSYNEQFF. CDR3 nucleotides: TGTGCCAGCCCCGGTCCCGGGAGCTCCTACAATGAGCAGTTCTTC. V and J are TRBV2 and TRBJ2-1; TRBD2 might be the D (6 bases). Trimming took 8 bases from V and 0 from J, leaving 14 bases between them. The CDR3 runs to 15 residues. The V gene's germline CDR1 is SNHLY and CDR2 FYNNEI.

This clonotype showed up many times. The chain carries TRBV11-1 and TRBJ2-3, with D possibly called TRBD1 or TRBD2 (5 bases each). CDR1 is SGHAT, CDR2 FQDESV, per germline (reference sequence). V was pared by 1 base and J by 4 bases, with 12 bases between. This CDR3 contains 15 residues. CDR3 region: CASSLDLGDPDTQYF. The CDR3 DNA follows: TGTGCCAGCAGCTTAGACCTGGGGGACCCAGATACGCAGTATTTT.

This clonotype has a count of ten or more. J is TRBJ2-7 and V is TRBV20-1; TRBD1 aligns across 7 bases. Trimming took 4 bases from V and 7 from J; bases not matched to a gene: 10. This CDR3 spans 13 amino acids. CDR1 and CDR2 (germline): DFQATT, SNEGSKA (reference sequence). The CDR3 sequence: CSAIPGTDVEQYF. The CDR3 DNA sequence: TGCAGTGCTATCCCCGGGACAGACGTTGAGCAGTACTTC.

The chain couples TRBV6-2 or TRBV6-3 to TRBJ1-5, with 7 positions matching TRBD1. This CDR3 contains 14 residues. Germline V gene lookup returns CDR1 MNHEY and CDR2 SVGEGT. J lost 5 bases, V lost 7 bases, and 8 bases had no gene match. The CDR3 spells CASNYRGTDQPQHF. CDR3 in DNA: TGTGCCAGCAACTACAGGGGAACGGATCAGCCCCAGCATTTT.

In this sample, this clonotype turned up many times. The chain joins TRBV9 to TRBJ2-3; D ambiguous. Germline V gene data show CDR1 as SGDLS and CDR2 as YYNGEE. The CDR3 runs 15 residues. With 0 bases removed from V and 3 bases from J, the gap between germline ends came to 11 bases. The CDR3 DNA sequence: TGTGCCAGCAGCGTAGTGGGCCTGGAGACAGATACGCAGTATTTT. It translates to CASSVVGLETDTQYF.